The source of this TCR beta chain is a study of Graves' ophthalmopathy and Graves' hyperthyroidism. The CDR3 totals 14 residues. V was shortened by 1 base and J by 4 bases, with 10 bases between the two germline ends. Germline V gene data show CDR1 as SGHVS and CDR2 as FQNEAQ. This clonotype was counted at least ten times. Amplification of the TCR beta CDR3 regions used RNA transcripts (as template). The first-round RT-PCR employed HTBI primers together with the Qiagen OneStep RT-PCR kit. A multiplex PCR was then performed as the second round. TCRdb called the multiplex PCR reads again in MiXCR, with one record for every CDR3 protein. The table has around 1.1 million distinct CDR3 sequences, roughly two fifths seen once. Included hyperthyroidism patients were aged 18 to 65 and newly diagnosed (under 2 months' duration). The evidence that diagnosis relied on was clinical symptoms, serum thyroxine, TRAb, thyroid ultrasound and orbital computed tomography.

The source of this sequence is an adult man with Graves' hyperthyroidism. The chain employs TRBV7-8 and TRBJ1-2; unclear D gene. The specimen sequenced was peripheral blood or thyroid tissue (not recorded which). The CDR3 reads CASSLGVLGYGYTF. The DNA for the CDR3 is TGTGCCAGCAGCTTAGGGGTCTTGGGCTATGGCTACACCTTC. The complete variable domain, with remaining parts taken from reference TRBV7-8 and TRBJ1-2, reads GAGVSQSPRYKVAKRGQDVALRCDPISGHVSLFWYQQALGQGPEFLTYFQNEAQLDKSGLPSDRFFAERPEGSVSTLKIQRTQQEDSAVYLCASSLGVLGYGYTFGSGTRLTVV.